Described below is a single T cell receptor beta chain sequence and its context. Its antigen is not yet known. Per-base quality was not reported, and no clone a single base away is much larger than it. From the germline V gene (reference sequence), CDR1 is MNHEY and CDR2 is SMNVEV. Trimming takes 8 bases off V and 8 bases off J; junction bases not matched to a gene: 11. The cysteine opens and the phenylalanine closes a CDR3 of 15 amino acids. Only the CDR3 portion is preserved as DNA: 45 bases, with reading frame beginning at the first base. The method behind the library was the immunoSEQ multiplex PCR assay. For the multiplex PCR, a mixture combining 60 forward primers for TCR Vbeta segments and 13 reverse primers for TCR Jbeta segments was used. A multiplex PCR assay on genomic DNA amplified the CDR3 region of rearranged TCR beta genes. The amplified TCR beta libraries were sequenced on the Illumina HiSeq System as 87-base-pair reads. As for how the authors treated the data: Across the 666 repertoires, a later analysis counted 80 million or so unique TCR beta chains, about 10 million of which were shared by at least two donors. A nearest-neighbor algorithm error-corrected the raw reads and collapsed the reads into unique sequences, merging closely related sequences to remove PCR and sequencing errors. CDR3 sequences were aligned to IMGT reference sequences to assign V, D and J gene segments. For a sequence to be retained, at least a six-nucleotide match to both a V gene segment and a J gene segment was required. Rearrangements were classified as productive when the CDR3 lacked stop codons and remained in frame with V and J, and all other rearrangements were classified as non-productive. CDR3 was defined by IMGT convention, running from the second conserved V-encoded cysteine to the conserved J-encoded phenylalanine. The earlier analysis of 587 of the donors excluded any sequence lacking an unambiguous match to a single V gene segment. An earlier analysis of some 610 of the donors called V segments functional above 56.7% productive rearrangements and segregating when the between-donor standard deviation exceeded 5%. A statistical classification framework was built to diagnose cytomegalovirus status from the catalog of TCR beta chain sequences. In a later analysis, TCR nucleotide sequences were compared against IMGT/GENE-DB human TR gene sequences so that V and J genes could be assigned. A later analysis assigned CDR3 sequences and most-parsimonious VDJ recombination scenarios with the TCRdist pipeline. In a later analysis, each TCR beta chain was defined by its CDR3 amino acid sequence together with its V-gene family, and reads without a unique V-gene family were excluded. A later analysis removed 592 highly shared, low-generation-probability nucleotide sequences to deal with suspected cross-contamination and a sequencing artifact. In a later analysis, a clonal expansion index was calculated for each public chain from normalized within-repertoire ranks of inferred template counts. A later analysis computed generation probabilities with a VDJ recombination model fitted to out-of-frame rearrangements, and checked the results against IGoR. In a later analysis, hypergeometric tests were used to score TCR-TCR, TCR-HLA and TCR-CMV co-occurrence, with a repertoire-size bias correction applied to TCR pairs. To estimate false discovery rates, a later analysis permuted the HLA or CMV assignments 20 times. In a later analysis, co-occurring TCRs were grouped using DBSCAN, and TCRdist sequence similarity was added for clustering within HLA-allele-positive subsets. Co-occurrence clustering excluded repertoires with fewer than 30,000 or more than 120,000 public chains, plus five with anomalous nucleotide sharing. TCRdb took over this immuneACCESS table, retaining in-frame rearrangements with V and J assigned. Such tables are incomplete; in checked studies, under half of the missing clones stem from an unresolved V gene, and the remainder is unexplained. The DNA gave D and trimming, while V, J and clone size come from that table. A total of 90,000 to 120,000 clones appear in this sample, around 80% of them only once. Less than 3.5% of the sample goes to the ten largest clones.

The cohort was made up of 666 healthy bone marrow donors. At the time of sampling, all cohort members were nominally healthy, though unrecorded immune exposures were likely present. The donor tested CMV seropositive and was one of the 289 seropositive cohort members. Every donor gave a peripheral blood sample, and the peripheral blood mononuclear cells from that sample were used for TCR beta sequencing. The Qiagen DNeasy Blood Extraction Kit was used to extract genomic DNA from the blood cell samples. This specimen belongs to a study of cytomegalovirus exposure and HLA in healthy donors (dated by TCRdb to about 2017). About the study as a whole: In an earlier analysis of roughly 590 of the donors, 276 Gb of sequence data and some 120 million unique TCR beta sequences from about 190 million T cells were reported. The study profiled the T cell repertoires of hundreds of subjects by immunosequencing and related them to cytomegalovirus serostatus. An early release covering roughly 600 HLA-typed donors comprised approximately 300 gigabases of sequencing data and roughly 86 million unique TCR sequences. The aim of the study was to test whether cataloging public T cell receptors could identify signatures of past pathogen exposure. To predict cytomegalovirus infection status, the study brought together high-throughput TCR immunosequencing, statistical association of individual TCRs with disease status, and machine learning. A separate validation cohort of approximately 120 different subjects was used in addition to the 666-subject first cohort. The later analysis used no new phenotypic data to find candidate immune exposures, relying instead on TCR beta sequences and their occurrence across donors. In a later analysis, previously published TCR beta repertoires from hundreds of donors were re-analyzed and high-resolution HLA genotyping was added so that TCR occurrence patterns could be studied. To decide whether each TCR beta V gene segment behaved as functional or pseudogenic, an earlier analysis of nearly 600 of the donors relied on high-throughput TCR beta sequencing. Donor age, sex, ethnicity and CMV serostatus were compiled alongside the repertoire data. In a later genetic analysis, genome-wide SNP genotypes for about three fifths of the roughly 670 donors were used, and that subset was treated as a discovery cohort. Among about 390 genotyped donors of the cohort, an average of around 240,000 unique TCR beta nucleotide sequences were sequenced per donor, roughly a sixth of them non-productive. Every discovery cohort repertoire had been produced on one sequencing platform. Several DR-DQ haplotypes were handled as single units for association and clustering because linkage in the cohort was strong. HLA typing included class I and class II loci at four-digit resolution. Of the 300 to 500 genotyped donors, less than 90% were placed in the genetic ancestry cluster associated with self-reported Caucasian donors. Typing coverage differed by locus: A, B, C, DRB1 and DQB1 were typed in roughly 629-630 donors, DQA1 in 522, DPA1 in nearly 610, and DPB1 in approximately 450.

Results the study describes overall, beyond this receptor: A later genetic analysis reported fewer N-insertions in productive TCRs among donors in an Asian-associated ancestry cluster than the 666-donor mean. The sequencing pipeline was judged likely to have produced a cluster of highly shared sequence variants as a technical artifact. A few of the identified cytomegalovirus-associated TCR beta chains were confirmed in vitro to be specific for cytomegalovirus antigens. Across donors, most TCR sequences were observed very rarely, whereas some public TCRs were present in many individuals. When HLA alleles, especially DR and DQ, strongly co-occurred, TCR associations were difficult to assign to individual alleles. Immune exposure information for the cohort was limited to CMV serostatus. At a false discovery rate of 0.05, a later analysis linked some 17,000 TCR beta sequences to specific HLA alleles. The 87-base-pair reads could not distinguish some IMGT-functional V segments, including TRBV6-2 and TRBV6-3, so those segments were excluded. In a later analysis, most CMV-associated TCR beta chains were found to appear HLA-restricted, with HLA associations seemingly driven largely by CMV exposure. Seventeen rarely observed V segments, including chromosome 9 orphons, were excluded from the earlier analysis of 550 to 700 of the donors because counts were too low. In an earlier analysis of some 500 of the donors, most TCR beta V segments were observed in productive rearrangements about 87% or about 30% of the time, broadly matching IMGT annotations. Correlated functional status among segregating V segments might reflect linkage disequilibrium, but an unknown experimental factor could not be ruled out. In a later analysis, HLA-associated TCR beta chains were found to be more clonally expanded and to have lower generation probabilities than equally common non-associated chains. Because some donors lacked HLA typing at each locus, the association tests relied only on the typed subset. Presence/absence analyses assumed roughly uniform sequencing depth across donors, an assumption that may not hold. A further reported finding was that TCR beta sequences accurately predicted the HLA-A and HLA-B alleles for most subjects in the first cohort. The cohort was sequenced for TCR beta chains only, and without alpha or paired-chain data the features that could be detected were limited. V-gene and J-gene trimming of TCR beta chains was associated with a missense DCLRE1C variant in a later genetic analysis, and the association was replicated in an independent cohort. Several of the top co-occurrence clusters appeared to be linked to parvovirus B19, influenza, CMV and Epstein-Barr virus, according to a later analysis. The classifier was reported to diagnose cytomegalovirus status with high specificity and sensitivity in both the original cohort and the validation cohort. In a later analysis, the rate of TCR association differed among HLA loci, with DRB1 alleles having the most associated TCRs and HLA-C alleles having the fewest. The authors suggested that the approach could potentially be extended to other disease states and immunological phenotypes. A total of roughly 160 TCR beta chains were listed by the study as associated with cytomegalovirus.

The receptor chain draws on TRBV27 and TRBJ1-4; a stretch of 10 junction bases matches TRBD1. The specimen sequenced was PBMCs. The clonotype comes from a man under 40 in good health and CMV-seropositive. The nucleotides are TGTGCCAGCGGGGGGAGACAGGGGGCAGGAGAAAAACTGTTTTTT. Its protein reads: CASGGRQGAGEKLFF.